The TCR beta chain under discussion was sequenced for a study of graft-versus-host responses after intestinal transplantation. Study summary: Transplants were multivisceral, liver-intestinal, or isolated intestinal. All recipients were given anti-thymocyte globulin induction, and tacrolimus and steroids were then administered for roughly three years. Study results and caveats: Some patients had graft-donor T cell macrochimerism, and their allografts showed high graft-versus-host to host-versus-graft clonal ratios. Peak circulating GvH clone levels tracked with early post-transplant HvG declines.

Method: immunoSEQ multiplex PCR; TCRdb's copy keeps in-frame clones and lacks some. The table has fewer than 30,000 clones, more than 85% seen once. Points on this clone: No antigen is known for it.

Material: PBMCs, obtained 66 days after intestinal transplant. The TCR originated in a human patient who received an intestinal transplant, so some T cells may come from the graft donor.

The CDR3 DNA reads as TGTGCCAGCAGTTTATGGGGGGTTTGGTCCAATCCCGGGGAGCTGTTTTTT. Translated, it gives CASSLWGVWSNPGELFF. The chain joins TRBV28 to TRBJ2-2; D is tentatively TRBD1 or TRBD2 (5 bases each). The CDR3 runs 17 residues. V was cut by 0 bases and J by 6 bases, with 17 bases left in between. Per the germline V gene, CDR1 is MDHEN and CDR2 is SYDVKM.